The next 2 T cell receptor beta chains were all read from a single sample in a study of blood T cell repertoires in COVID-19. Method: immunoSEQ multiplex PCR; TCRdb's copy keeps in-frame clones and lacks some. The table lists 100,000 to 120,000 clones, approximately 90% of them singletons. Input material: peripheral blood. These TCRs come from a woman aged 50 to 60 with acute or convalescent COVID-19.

The CDR3 nucleotides are TGTGCCAGCAATCGTCAGGGGACGACAGATACGCAGTATTTT. Its translation: CASNRQGTTDTQYF. This rearrangement joins TRBV28 to TRBJ2-3; a possible D gene is TRBD1 (6 bases). This CDR3 is 14 amino acids long. Trimming removed 7 bases from V and 3 bases from J, with 14 bases in between. Germline V CDR1 and CDR2: MDHEN, SYDVKM.

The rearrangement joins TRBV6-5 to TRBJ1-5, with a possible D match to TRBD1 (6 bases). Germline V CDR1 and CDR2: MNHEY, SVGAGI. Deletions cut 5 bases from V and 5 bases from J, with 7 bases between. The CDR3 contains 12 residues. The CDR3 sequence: CASSQGHQPQHF. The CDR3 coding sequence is TGTGCCAGCAGTCAGGGGCATCAGCCCCAGCATTTT.